The text below deals with one TCR beta chain. Its antigen is unknown. From the reads, TCRdb called clonotypes with MiXCR, one entry per CDR3 protein. The table shows about 200,000 distinct CDR3 sequences, with 8.5% to 10% occurring only once. These data originate in a study of T cell repertoires in cytomegalovirus infection. Study results and limitations: Adding up the frequency of public TCR beta families identified people who carried CMV plus the relevant HLA.

This CDR3 spans 13 amino acids. CDR1 is SGHDT, CDR2 YYEEEE, per germline. V lost 4 bases and J lost 7; bases outside the gene matches: 7. Sequencing input: PBMCs. The TCR originated in a human donor in good health (CMV status not recorded). Some clones in this sample may be carry-over from other donors' samples. V is TRBV5-6 and J is TRBJ2-7; 8 bases line up with TRBD2. The CDR3 DNA follows: TGTGCCAGCAGCCCCCAACGGGGGGGGGAGCAGTACTTC. This encodes CASSPQRGGEQYF.